The 10 T cell receptor beta chains below come from one sample, sequenced in a study of CD8 T cells in Susac syndrome. Reverse transcription used roughly 0.5 to 1 ug RNA and random hexamers. TCRdb reanalysed the immunoSEQ multiplex PCR reads using MiXCR and keeps one entry per CDR3 protein. The data show approximately 200,000 distinct CDR3 sequences, about 95% seen once. The sample consisted of CD4+ T cells from PBMCs. These receptors came from a human donor with multiple sclerosis.

This chain links TRBV29-1 with TRBJ1-1, with 12 bases matching TRBD1. Losses at the gene ends were 7 bases for V and 1 base for J; bases not matched to a gene: 10. The CDR3 has 16 residues. Germline-derived CDR1 and CDR2 are SQVTM and ANQGSEA. The CDR3 nucleotides read TGCAGCGCCCGGGACAGGGGGCGAGGTGCGAACACTGAAGCTTTCTTT. Residues: CSARDRGRGANTEAFF.

This chain uses TRBV29-1 with TRBJ2-4, with D possibly TRBD1 on 6 matching bases. In germline, CDR1 is SQVTM, CDR2 ANQGSEA. The germline V and J ends were trimmed by 5 bases and 3 bases, with 17 bases remaining between them. This CDR3 is built from 15 residues. In DNA, the CDR3 is TGCAGCGTTACTGGTAGGGCAGGGGTCAAAAACATTCAGTACTTC. Translated, it gives CSVTGRAGVKNIQYF.

This chain joins TRBV4-2 and TRBJ1-5; possible D gene TRBD1, 5 bases. The V gene's germline CDR1 is LGHNA and CDR2 YNFKEQ. CDR3 size: 17 residues. V was shortened by 1 base and J by 9 bases, with 22 bases between the two germline ends. CDR3 amino acids: CASSQAQAGPEGRPQHF. As DNA, the CDR3 is TGTGCCAGCAGCCAAGCTCAGGCGGGGCCAGAGGGGAGGCCCCAGCATTTT.

The chain recombines TRBV5-6 with TRBJ2-1; D is unresolved. CDR3 length: 12 amino acids. CDR1 is SGHDT, CDR2 YYEEEE, per germline. The germline V and J ends were trimmed by 5 bases and 6 bases, with 9 bases remaining between them. The CDR3 sequence is CASRLHSNEQFF. CDR3 nucleotide sequence: TGTGCCAGCAGACTACACAGCAATGAGCAGTTCTTC.

The rearrangement uses TRBV3-1 and TRBJ2-7; D could derive from TRBD1 or TRBD2 (5 bases each). Trimming took off 1 base at V and 3 bases at J, with 13 bases between the two ends. CDR3 length: 15 amino acids. The germline CDR1 and CDR2 sequences are LGHDT and YNNKEL (reference sequence). This chain's CDR3 is CASSQGPGPDYEQYV. CDR3 sequence (DNA): TGTGCCAGCAGCCAAGGCCCGGGACCAGACTACGAGCAGTACGTC.

This chain connects TRBV30 to TRBJ1-2; TRBD1 is a possible D gene (5 bases). The length of the CDR3 is 13 residues. V was shortened by 3 bases and J by 6 bases, with 14 bases between the two germline ends. The V gene's germline CDR1 is GTSNPN and CDR2 SVGIG (reference sequence). The CDR3 sequence is CAWRRGPTDGYTF. The CDR3 DNA follows: TGTGCCTGGAGAAGGGGCCCGACGGATGGCTACACCTTC.

This clonotype was recorded only once. The chain has TRBV29-1 and TRBJ1-1, with no clear D. Trimming left V 3 bases short and J 9 bases short, with 8 bases between. Germline V gene lookup returns CDR1 SQVTM and CDR2 ANQGSEA. This CDR3 has 10 residues. CDR3 coding DNA: TGCAGCGTTGACTCGTACAAAGCTTTCTTT. It is translated as CSVDSYKAFF.

The V gene is TRBV5-1, the J gene TRBJ1-2; D is unresolved. Germline V lookup: CDR1 SGHRS, CDR2 YFSETQ. V was shortened by 7 bases and J by 4 bases, with 14 bases between the two germline ends. This CDR3 is 13 amino acids long. The CDR3 coding sequence is TGCGCCAGCTCGGAGGCGTCGCGCTATGGCTACACCTTC. This gives the protein CASSEASRYGYTF.

This chain links TRBV7-3 with TRBJ2-5, with 10 bases lining up with TRBD2. The CDR3 has 15 amino acids. The V gene's germline CDR1 is SGHTA and CDR2 FQGTGA. J gave up 1 base and V 6 bases, and 5 bases lay outside the gene matches. The CDR3 is CASRASGGSQETQYF. The CDR3 region has the DNA TGTGCCAGCAGGGCTAGCGGGGGATCCCAAGAGACCCAGTACTTC.

This chain connects TRBV29-1 to TRBJ1-1; D gene unclear. There are 11 residues in the CDR3. The germline V gene encodes CDR1 SQVTM and CDR2 ANQGSEA. Between the trimmed V and J ends, which lost 7 bases and 1 base, there was a span of 7 bases. CDR3 in amino acids: CSAGRNTEAFF. For the CDR3, the DNA is TGCAGCGCCGGCAGGAACACTGAAGCTTTCTTT.